These T cell receptor beta chains were read from a single sample in a study of identical twins. Via MiXCR, TCRdb re-called the 5' RACE reads, giving one row per CDR3 protein. The sample consists of under 900,000 distinct CDR3 sequences, about 18% of them appearing once. The data also belong to a second study, concerning T cells expressing NK-cell markers.

The source material was PBMCs. The receptors shown here come from a woman between 18 and 30 years old in good health. The CDR3 runs from the conserved cysteine through the conserved F or W. The order of the fields is D gene, J gene, V gene, clone size, CDR3 length, CDR3 protein, CDR3 DNA. A D gene is named only where the DNA matches it firmly. The size entry is marked missing in some rows and otherwise reads once, few, many or a size class.

>-|TRBJ2-7|TRBV5-1|-|15
CASSLVLTVTHEQYF
TGCGCCAGCAGCTTGGTTCTGACGGTCACCCACGAGCAGTACTTC
>TRBD2|TRBJ2-1|TRBV5-1|-|16
CASKGREGSSEGEQFF
TGCGCCAGCAAGGGGCGGGAGGGGTCTTCGGAAGGTGAGCAGTTCTTC
>-|TRBJ2-1|TRBV6-6|-|13
CASGRPPDNEQFF
TGTGCCAGCGGCAGACCCCCCGACAATGAGCAGTTCTTC
>-|TRBJ2-1|TRBV20-1|-|14
CSARDVFGGWEQFF
TGCAGTGCTAGAGATGTTTTTGGGGGGTGGGAGCAGTTCTTC
>-|TRBJ2-7|TRBV5-1|few|15
CASSLVRRGTYEQYF
TGCGCCAGCAGCTTGGTTCGCAGGGGCACCTACGAGCAGTACTTC
>TRBD1|TRBJ2-2|TRBV15|-|14
CATSGTGHTGELFF
TGTGCCACCAGCGGGACAGGGCACACCGGGGAGCTGTTTTTT
>TRBD2|TRBJ2-3|TRBV20-1|few|13
CSASLAGGPRQYF
TGCAGTGCTAGCCTAGCGGGGGGGCCGAGACAGTATTTT
>-|TRBJ1-6|TRBV12-3/TRBV12-4|many|15
CASSPLTGGNSPLHF
TGTGCCAGCAGTCCGCTGACGGGAGGAAATTCACCCCTCCACTTT
>TRBD1|TRBJ2-1|TRBV5-1|few|13
CASSLTGADEQFF
TGCGCCAGCAGCTTGACAGGGGCGGATGAGCAGTTCTTC
>TRBD2|TRBJ2-1|TRBV12-3/TRBV12-4|-|18
CASSLSPIGSGSYNEQFF
TGTGCCAGCAGTTTAAGCCCGATCGGTAGCGGGAGCTACAATGAGCAGTTCTTC
>TRBD1|TRBJ2-7|TRBV10-3|few|14
CAINPGQGASEQYF
TGTGCCATCAATCCCGGACAGGGGGCGAGCGAGCAGTACTTC
>-|TRBJ2-2|TRBV12-3/TRBV12-4|-|12
CASSFVPTELFF
TGTGCCAGCAGTTTTGTCCCCACGGAGCTGTTTTTT
>-|TRBJ1-5|TRBV7-9|few|16
CASSWGAGTADQPQHF
TGTGCCAGCAGCTGGGGAGCGGGAACGGCGGATCAGCCCCAGCATTTT
>TRBD2|TRBJ2-3|TRBV20-1|few|15
CSAVRGLAYTDTQYF
TGCAGTGCAGTTAGAGGACTAGCCTACACAGATACGCAGTATTTT
>-|TRBJ2-1|TRBV29-1|few|14
CSVEGADSYNEQFF
TGCAGCGTTGAAGGGGCGGACTCCTACAATGAGCAGTTCTTC
>TRBD2|TRBJ2-1|TRBV20-1|few|16
CSARVSGSSSYNEQFF
TGCAGTGCTAGAGTTAGCGGGAGTTCATCCTACAATGAGCAGTTCTTC
>-|TRBJ2-1|TRBV7-8|-|18
CASSSPYPAGSSYNEQFF
TGTGCCAGCAGCTCCCCCTACCCGGCGGGTAGCTCCTACAATGAGCAGTTCTTC
>TRBD2|TRBJ2-1|TRBV7-2|few|16
CASRRGRTSDRNEQFF
TGTGCCAGCAGACGCGGCCGGACTAGCGATCGAAATGAGCAGTTCTTC
>-|TRBJ2-1|TRBV20-1|few|15
CSARDPAVTNNEQFF
TGCAGTGCTAGAGATCCAGCAGTAACTAACAATGAGCAGTTCTTC
>TRBD1|TRBJ2-2|TRBV7-7|-|14
CASSPSGGQAELFF
TGTGCCAGCAGCCCCTCTGGGGGACAGGCAGAGCTGTTTTTT
>TRBD1|TRBJ2-7|TRBV3-1|-|14
CASSQGTGGREQYF
TGTGCCAGCAGCCAAGGGACAGGGGGCCGGGAGCAGTACTTC
>-|TRBJ2-6|TRBV12-3/TRBV12-4|many|13
CASRNSGANVLTF
TGTGCCAGCAGGAACTCTGGGGCCAACGTCCTGACTTTC
>TRBD2|TRBJ2-3|TRBV12-3/TRBV12-4|few|13
CATGLESTDTQYF
TGTGCCACAGGACTAGAGAGCACAGATACGCAGTATTTT